What follows is one T cell receptor (beta chain) and its context. What it recognizes is unknown. This entry comes from a study of post-analysis software for immune sequencing data. Unique molecular identifiers were present in the TCR beta cDNA libraries. TCRdb reprocessed the PCR reads with MiXCR, giving one entry per CDR3 protein. The sample holds approximately 660,000 distinct CDR3 sequences, more than 50% seen once. The V gene end was trimmed by 3 bases and the J gene end by 10 bases; junction bases not matched to a gene: 13. Germline CDR1 reads SGHRS; CDR2 reads YFSETQ. This CDR3 contains 16 residues. Overall study results and limits: Elevated frequency relative to controls characterized 4 or 5 TRBV segments in patients, TRBV5-6, TRBV5-1 and TRBV20-1 among them. When compared against controls, multiple sclerosis patients showed significantly lower normalized Chao1 diversity.

The TCR originated in a girl aged 2-9 years with multiple sclerosis. The specimen was blood. The rearrangement links TRBV5-1 to TRBJ1-6, with 7 bases identical to TRBD1. CDR3 bases: TGCGCCAGCAGCTCCCTGGGGGGGGCAGGGGGATCACCCCTCCACTTT. Its protein product is CASSSLGGAGGSPLHF. Combining the CDR3 with reference TRBV5-1 and TRBJ1-6 gives the whole variable domain KAGVTQTPRYLIKTRGQQVTLSCSPISGHRSVSWYQQTPGQGLQFLFEYFSETQRNKGNFPGRFSGRQFSNSRSEMNVSTLELGDSALYLCASSSLGGAGGSPLHFGNGTRLTVT.